The text below deals with one T cell receptor beta chain. As yet, its antigen is unknown. CDR3 length: 14 amino acids. J gave up 6 bases and V 0 bases, and 3 bases lay outside the gene matches. Germline lookup yields CDR1 SGDLS and CDR2 YYNGEE. TCRdb's table, derived via immunoSEQ multiplex PCR, lists solely in-frame clones and lacks some. In the table there are about 100,000 clones, 88% of which are singletons. The data were obtained in a study of identifying expanded T cells in peripheral blood. Study-wide results and limits: Two-week clone count variance significantly increased as total template count grew.

The sample consisted of blood. This clonotype originated in a person between 18 and 75 years old in good health. J is TRBJ2-1 and V is TRBV9; TRBD2 agrees at 7 bases. The CDR3 here is CASSVAGLTNEQFF. The DNA of the CDR3 is TGTGCCAGCAGCGTAGCGGGACTAACCAATGAGCAGTTCTTC. Looking up the rest from reference TRBV9 and TRBJ2-1 gives the full variable domain: DSGVTQTPKHLITATGQRVTLRCSPRSGDLSVYWYQQSLDQGLQFLIQYYNGEERAKGNILERFSAQQFPDLHSELNLSSLELGDSALYFCASSVAGLTNEQFFGPGTRLTVL.